Ten or more counts support the clone carrying this T cell receptor beta chain. Its antigen remains unknown. This sample was included in a study of glioma-infiltrating T cells. There are 15 residues in the CDR3. Trimming pared 5 bases from V and 0 bases from J, leaving 10 bases between. Germline V gene sequence: CDR1 MNHEY, CDR2 SVGEGT. Using RNA template, CDR3s of TCR alpha and beta were amplified with iRepertoire arm-PCR. TCRdb ran MiXCR on the multiplex PCR reads and lists one entry per CDR3 protein. Here the sample spans about 410,000 distinct CDR3 sequences, 41% being singletons. Notes on the study in general: Patients with low tissue-blood divergence carried a signature set of shared blood CDR3 motifs.

The sequenced sample was glioma tissue, nonneoplastic brain tissue, or PBMCs (not recorded which). The chain has TRBV6-2 or TRBV6-3 and TRBJ1-4, with D possibly being TRBD1 (6 bases). This TCR was sampled from a human donor with low-grade glioma or glioblastoma, undergoing nonglioma brain surgery, or in good health (not recorded which). The CDR3 here is CASSADRPTNEKLFF. The CDR3 DNA is TGTGCCAGCAGTGCCGACAGGCCAACTAATGAAAAACTGTTTTTT.